This T cell receptor (beta chain) came from a study of neurological immune-mediated disorders. This CDR3 is built from 14 residues. Trimming pared 5 bases from V and 8 bases from J, leaving 16 bases between. CDR1 and CDR2 from the germline V gene are MNHEY and SMNVEV (reference sequence). Every sequencing run drew on 15-18 subjects and yielded over 200 million TCR-beta sequences. MiXCR, applied by TCRdb to the 5' RACE reads, yields one record per CDR3 protein. This table holds some 15,000 distinct CDR3 sequences, 10% found once. The V call is TRBV27, the J call TRBJ2-1; perhaps TRBD1 as D (5 bases). The sample comprised PBMCs. The receptor's source is a middle-aged woman in good health. The CDR3 loop reads CASSEVAGSHEQFF. The CDR3 DNA follows: TGTGCCAGCAGTGAGGTAGCAGGGTCCCATGAGCAGTTCTTC.